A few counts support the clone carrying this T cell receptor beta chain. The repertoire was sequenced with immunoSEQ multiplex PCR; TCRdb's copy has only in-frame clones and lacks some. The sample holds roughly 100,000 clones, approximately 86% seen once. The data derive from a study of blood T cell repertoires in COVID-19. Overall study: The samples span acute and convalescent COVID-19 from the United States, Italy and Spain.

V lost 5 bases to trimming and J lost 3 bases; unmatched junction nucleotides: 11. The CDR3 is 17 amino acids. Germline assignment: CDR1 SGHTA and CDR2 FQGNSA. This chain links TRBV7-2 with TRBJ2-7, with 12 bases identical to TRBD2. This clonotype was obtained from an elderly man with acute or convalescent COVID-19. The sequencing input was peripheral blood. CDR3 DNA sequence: TGTGCCAGCAGCAACTTACCGGGACTAGCGGGCCTCTACGAGCAGTACTTC. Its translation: CASSNLPGLAGLYEQYF.